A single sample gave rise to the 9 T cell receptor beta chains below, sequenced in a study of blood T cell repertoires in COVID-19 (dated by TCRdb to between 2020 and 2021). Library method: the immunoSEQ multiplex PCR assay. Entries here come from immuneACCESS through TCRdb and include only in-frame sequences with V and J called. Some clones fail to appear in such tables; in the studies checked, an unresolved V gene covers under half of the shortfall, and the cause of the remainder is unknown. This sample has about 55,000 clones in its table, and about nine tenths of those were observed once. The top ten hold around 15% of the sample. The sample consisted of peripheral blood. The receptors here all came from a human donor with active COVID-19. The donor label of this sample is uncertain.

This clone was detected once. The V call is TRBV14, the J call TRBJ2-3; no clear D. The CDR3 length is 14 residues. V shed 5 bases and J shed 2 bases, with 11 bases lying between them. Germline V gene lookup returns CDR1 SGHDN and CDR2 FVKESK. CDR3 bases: TGTGCCAGCAGCATACGTCGGTACACAGATACGCAGTATTTT. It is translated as CASSIRRYTDTQYF.

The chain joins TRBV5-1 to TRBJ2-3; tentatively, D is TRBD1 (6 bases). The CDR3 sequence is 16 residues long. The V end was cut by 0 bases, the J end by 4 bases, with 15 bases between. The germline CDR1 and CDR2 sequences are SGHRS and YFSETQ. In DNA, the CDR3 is TGCGCCAGCAGCTTGGCCCGGCCAGGGGAGCCAGATACGCAGTATTTT. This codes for CASSLARPGEPDTQYF.

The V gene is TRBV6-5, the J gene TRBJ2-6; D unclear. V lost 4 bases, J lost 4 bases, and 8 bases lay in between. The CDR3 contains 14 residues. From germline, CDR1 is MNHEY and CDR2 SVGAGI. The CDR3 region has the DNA TGTGCCAGCAGTTCCGAGATAGGGGCCAACGTCCTGACTTTC. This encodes CASSSEIGANVLTF.

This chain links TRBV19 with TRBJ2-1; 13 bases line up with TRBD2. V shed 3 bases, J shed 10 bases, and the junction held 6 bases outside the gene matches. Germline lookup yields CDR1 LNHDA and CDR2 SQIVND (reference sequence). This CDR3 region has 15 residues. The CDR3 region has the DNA TGTGCCAGTAGTATCGGGGGACTAGCGGGGCGGGAGCAGTTCTTC. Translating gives CASSIGGLAGREQFF.

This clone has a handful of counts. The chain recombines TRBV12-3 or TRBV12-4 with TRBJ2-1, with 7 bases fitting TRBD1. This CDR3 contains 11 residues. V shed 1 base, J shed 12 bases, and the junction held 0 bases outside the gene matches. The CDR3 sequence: CASSLGQGQFF. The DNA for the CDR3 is TGTGCCAGCAGTTTAGGACAGGGGCAGTTCTTC.

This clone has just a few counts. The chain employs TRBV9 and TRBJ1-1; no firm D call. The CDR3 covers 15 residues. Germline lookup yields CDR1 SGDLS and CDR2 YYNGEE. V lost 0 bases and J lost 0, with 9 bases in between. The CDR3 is CASSVDGVLNTEAFF. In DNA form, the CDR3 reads TGTGCCAGCAGCGTAGATGGAGTTCTGAACACTGAAGCTTTCTTT.

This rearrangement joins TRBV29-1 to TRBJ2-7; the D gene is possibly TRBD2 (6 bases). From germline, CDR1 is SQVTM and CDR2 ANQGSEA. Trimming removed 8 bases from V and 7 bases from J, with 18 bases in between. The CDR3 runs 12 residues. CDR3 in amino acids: CSTLGGREEQYF. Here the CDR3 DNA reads TGCAGCACCCTCGGGGGTCGTGAAGAGCAGTACTTC.

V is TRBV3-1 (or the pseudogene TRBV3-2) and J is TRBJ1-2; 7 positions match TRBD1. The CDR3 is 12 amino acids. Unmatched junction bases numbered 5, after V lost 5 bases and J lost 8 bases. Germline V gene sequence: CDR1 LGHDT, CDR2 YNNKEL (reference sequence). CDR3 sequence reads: CASSEGQMGYTF. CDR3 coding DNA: TGTGCCAGCAGCGAGGGACAGATGGGCTACACCTTC.

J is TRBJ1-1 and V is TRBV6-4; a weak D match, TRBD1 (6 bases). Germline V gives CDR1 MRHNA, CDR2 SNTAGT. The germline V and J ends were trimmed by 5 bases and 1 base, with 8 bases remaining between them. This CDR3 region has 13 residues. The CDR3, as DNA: TGTGCCAGCAGTAGGACAGAGAACACTGAAGCTTTCTTT. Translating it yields CASSRTENTEAFF.